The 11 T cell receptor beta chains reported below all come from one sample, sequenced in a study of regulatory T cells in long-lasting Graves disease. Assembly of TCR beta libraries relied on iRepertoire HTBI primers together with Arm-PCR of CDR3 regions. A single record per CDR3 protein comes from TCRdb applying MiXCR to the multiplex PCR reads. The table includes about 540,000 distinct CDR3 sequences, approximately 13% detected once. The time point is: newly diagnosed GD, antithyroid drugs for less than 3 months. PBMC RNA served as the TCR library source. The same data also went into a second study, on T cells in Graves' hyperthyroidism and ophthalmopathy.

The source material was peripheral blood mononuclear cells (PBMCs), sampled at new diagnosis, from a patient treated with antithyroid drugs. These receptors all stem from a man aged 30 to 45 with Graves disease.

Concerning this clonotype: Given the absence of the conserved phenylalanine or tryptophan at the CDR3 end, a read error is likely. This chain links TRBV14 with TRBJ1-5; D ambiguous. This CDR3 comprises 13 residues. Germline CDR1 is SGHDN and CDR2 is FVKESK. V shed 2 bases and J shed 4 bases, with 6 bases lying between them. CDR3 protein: CASSQRSNQPQHL. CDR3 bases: TGTGCCAGCAGCCAACGTAGTAATCAGCCCCAGCATCTT.

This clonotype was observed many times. CDR3 sequence: CASVARGYTF. The CDR3 region has the DNA TGTGCCAGCGTTGCGAGGGGCTACACCTTC. The chain employs TRBV2 and TRBJ1-2; D gene unclear. The CDR3 is 10 amino acids. Looked up from germline, CDR1 is SNHLY and CDR2 is FYNNEI. V was trimmed by 8 bases and J by 8 bases, leaving 9 bases between them.

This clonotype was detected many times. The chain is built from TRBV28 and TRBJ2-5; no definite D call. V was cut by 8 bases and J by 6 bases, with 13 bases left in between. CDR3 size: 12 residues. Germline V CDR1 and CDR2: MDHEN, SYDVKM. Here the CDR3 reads CASAGSIQTQYF. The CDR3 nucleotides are TGTGCCAGCGCAGGTTCGATACAGACCCAGTACTTC.

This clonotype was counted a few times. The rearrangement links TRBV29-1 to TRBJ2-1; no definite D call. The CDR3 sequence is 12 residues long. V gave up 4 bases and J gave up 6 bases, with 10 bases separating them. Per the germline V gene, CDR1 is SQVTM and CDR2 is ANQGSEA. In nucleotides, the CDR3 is TGCAGCGTTGCCCGGGCTAGCAATGAGCAGTTCTTC. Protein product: CSVARASNEQFF.

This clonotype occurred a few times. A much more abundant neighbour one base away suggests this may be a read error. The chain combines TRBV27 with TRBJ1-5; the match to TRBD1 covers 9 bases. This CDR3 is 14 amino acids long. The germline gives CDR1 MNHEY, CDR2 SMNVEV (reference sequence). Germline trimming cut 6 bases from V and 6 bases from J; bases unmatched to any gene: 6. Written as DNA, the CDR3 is TGTGCCAGCAGCTCCGGGACAGGGTCTCAGCCCCAGCATTTT. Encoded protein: CASSSGTGSQPQHF.

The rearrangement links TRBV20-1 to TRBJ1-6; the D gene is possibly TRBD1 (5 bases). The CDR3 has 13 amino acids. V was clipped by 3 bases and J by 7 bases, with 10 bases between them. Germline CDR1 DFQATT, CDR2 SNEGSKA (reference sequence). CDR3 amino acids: CSASRRDNSPLHF. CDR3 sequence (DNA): TGCAGTGCTAGCCGCAGGGACAATTCACCCCTCCACTTT.

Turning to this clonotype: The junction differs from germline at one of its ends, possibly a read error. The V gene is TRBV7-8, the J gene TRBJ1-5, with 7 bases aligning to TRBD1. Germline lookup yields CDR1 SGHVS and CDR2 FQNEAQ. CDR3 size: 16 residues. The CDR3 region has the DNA TGTGCCAGCAGCGCCACTCAGGGGGGAAGCAGTCAGCCCCAGCATTTT. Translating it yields CASSATQGGSSQPQHF.

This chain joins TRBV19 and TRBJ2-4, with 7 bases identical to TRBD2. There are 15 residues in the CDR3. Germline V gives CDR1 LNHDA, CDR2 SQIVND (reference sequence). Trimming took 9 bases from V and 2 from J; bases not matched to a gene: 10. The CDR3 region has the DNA TGTGCCAGCTCGGGGGGTATCCTGTCCAAAAACATTCAGTACTTC. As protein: CASSGGILSKNIQYF.

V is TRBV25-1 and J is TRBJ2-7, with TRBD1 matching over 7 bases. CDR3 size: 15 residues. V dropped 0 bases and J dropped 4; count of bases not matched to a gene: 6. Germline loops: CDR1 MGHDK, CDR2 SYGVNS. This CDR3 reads CASSEYEGGGYEQYF. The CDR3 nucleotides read TGTGCCAGCAGTGAATATGAAGGGGGCGGGTACGAGCAGTACTTC.

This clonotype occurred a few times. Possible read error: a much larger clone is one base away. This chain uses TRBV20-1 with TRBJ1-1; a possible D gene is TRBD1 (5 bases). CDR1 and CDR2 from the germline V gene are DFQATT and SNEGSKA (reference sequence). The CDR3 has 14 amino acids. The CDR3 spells CSARAPRGTAEASF. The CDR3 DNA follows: TGCAGTGCTAGAGCACCCCGGGGGACGGCTGAAGCTTCCTTT.

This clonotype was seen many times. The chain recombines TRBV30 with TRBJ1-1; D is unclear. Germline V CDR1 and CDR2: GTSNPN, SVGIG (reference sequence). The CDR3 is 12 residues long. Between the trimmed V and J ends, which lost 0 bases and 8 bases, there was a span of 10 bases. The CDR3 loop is CAWSVRQLEAFF. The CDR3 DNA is TGTGCCTGGAGTGTAAGGCAGTTAGAAGCTTTCTTT.